Sequencing of this T cell receptor beta chain was carried out in a study of regulatory T cells in long-lasting Graves disease. This clonotype was recorded many times. Time point of the sample: newly diagnosed GD, antithyroid drugs for less than 3 months. Scientists built the TCR library using RNA that was extracted from PBMCs. From germline, CDR1 is LGHDT and CDR2 YNNKEL (reference sequence). This CDR3 region has 13 residues. V dropped 3 bases and J dropped 2 bases, with 8 bases sitting between them. Arm-PCR with iRepertoire HTBI primers amplified the CDR3 regions for these TCR beta libraries. TCRdb re-analysed the multiplex PCR reads in MiXCR, keeping a single row per CDR3 protein. The sample includes around 250,000 distinct CDR3 sequences, 18% of them seen just once. The sample was also linked to a second study, of T cells in Graves' hyperthyroidism and ophthalmopathy. Per that study: Criteria for exclusion of patients were uncontrolled infection, other autoimmune disease, pregnancy or lactation.

J is TRBJ2-7 and V is TRBV3-1; the D gene could be TRBD1 or TRBD2 (5 bases each). The TCR was taken from a woman aged 25-40 years with Graves disease. The sequences come from peripheral blood mononuclear cells (PBMCs), collected at new diagnosis, from a patient treated with antithyroid drugs. CDR3 DNA sequence: TGTGCCAGCAGCCAGACAGCGGCCTACGAGCAGTACTTC. Encoded protein: CASSQTAAYEQYF.